These 10 T cell receptor beta chains originate from one sample sequenced in a study of vaccination and CD4 T cells after COVID-19. No antigen has been assigned to these receptors. The Oncomine TCR Beta short-read assay was applied to DNA of cultured CD4+ T cells. TCRdb re-called the PCR reads with MiXCR, one entry per CDR3 protein. The sample has around 9,200 distinct CDR3 sequences, around three fifths seen once. Treatment meaning: roughly ten-day PBMC culture with coronavirus spike peptide pools or control peptides (ViraFEST assay). The sequencing input was CD4+ T cells from blood, cultured in vitro. All receptors derive from a human donor who had recovered from COVID-19.

The rearrangement joins TRBV7-2 to TRBJ1-6; D is unresolved. The CDR3 totals 15 residues. The germline CDR1 and CDR2 sequences are SGHTA and FQGNSA. V was pared by 0 bases and J by 8 bases, with 11 bases between. The CDR3 loop reads CASSLARAVDSPLHF. CDR3 nucleotides: TGTGCCAGCAGCTTAGCTCGGGCAGTGGATTCACCCCTCCACTTT.

This clonotype was seen more than once but under ten times. The gene calls are TRBV15 and TRBJ2-5; 7 positions match TRBD1. The CDR3 runs 13 residues. J was trimmed by 5 bases and V by 10 bases; bases with no gene match: 10. Germline values: CDR1 LNHNV, CDR2 YYDKDF (reference sequence). The CDR3 DNA is TGTGCCAGCAGTCGACAGGGAATGGAGACCCAGTACTTC. The encoded protein is CASSRQGMETQYF.

V and J are TRBV7-2 and TRBJ1-5; D is unresolved. There are 14 residues in the CDR3. The germline V and J ends were trimmed by 3 bases and 2 bases, with 8 bases remaining between them. Germline-derived CDR1 and CDR2 are SGHTA and FQGNSA. CDR3 loop: CASSFSGGNQPQHF. Written as DNA, the CDR3 is TGTGCCAGCAGCTTCAGCGGGGGCAATCAGCCCCAGCATTTT. The complete variable domain, with remaining parts taken from reference TRBV7-2 and TRBJ1-5, reads GAGVSQSPSNKVTEKGKDVELRCDPISGHTALYWYRQSLGQGLEFLIYFQGNSAPDKSGLPSDRFSAERTGGSVSTLTIQRTQQEDSAVYLCASSFSGGNQPQHFGDGTRLSIL.

This clonotype was seen a few times. The CDR3 coding sequence is TGCAGTACCCGGGAGCTTGGTAAGCGGCCCCAGCATTTT. It encodes CSTRELGKRPQHF. The chain employs TRBV20-1 and TRBJ1-5; D is undetermined. Germline assignment: CDR1 DFQATT and CDR2 SNEGSKA (reference sequence). The V end lost 8 bases, the J end lost 9 bases, and 20 bases lay between the germline ends. There are 13 residues in the CDR3.

The chain couples TRBV6-5 to TRBJ1-1, with D perhaps TRBD1 (5 bases). This CDR3 contains 14 residues. Germline-derived CDR1 and CDR2 are MNHEY and SVGAGI. V lost 2 bases, J lost 1 base, and 8 bases lay in between. The CDR3 nucleotides are TGTGCCAGCAGTTACAGGGGCACGAACACTGAAGCTTTCTTT. Translated, it gives CASSYRGTNTEAFF.

The rearrangement uses TRBV19 and TRBJ1-5; no definite D call. This CDR3 spans 12 amino acids. The germline CDR1 and CDR2 sequences are LNHDA and SQIVND (reference sequence). Trimming cost V 9 bases and J 6 bases, with 12 bases left between them. This CDR3 is CASAQGRQPQHF. The CDR3 coding sequence is TGTGCCAGCGCTCAAGGTCGTCAGCCCCAGCATTTT.

The chain uses TRBV20-1 and TRBJ2-7; D might be TRBD1 (6 bases). Germline CDR1 reads DFQATT; CDR2 reads SNEGSKA (reference sequence). The CDR3 sequence is 15 residues long. V gave up 0 bases and J gave up 2 bases, with 14 bases separating them. CDR3 region: CSARDDRQLTYEQYF. CDR3 nucleotide sequence: TGCAGTGCTAGAGATGACAGGCAGCTAACCTACGAGCAGTACTTC.

The chain is built from TRBV7-2 and TRBJ2-5, with D perhaps matching TRBD1 (5 bases). Germline lookup yields CDR1 SGHTA and CDR2 FQGNSA. The CDR3 loop spans 13 amino acids. The V end was cut by 7 bases, the J end by 7 bases, with 16 bases between. For the CDR3, the DNA is TGTGCCAGCACCAAGACAGCCGCAGGGACCCAGTACTTC. Translation gives CASTKTAAGTQYF. The whole variable domain, filled in from reference TRBV7-2 and TRBJ2-5, reads GAGVSQSPSNKVTEKGKDVELRCDPISGHTALYWYRQSLGQGLEFLIYFQGNSAPDKSGLPSDRFSAERTGGSVSTLTIQRTQQEDSAVYLCASTKTAAGTQYFGPGTRLLVL.

This chain uses TRBV24-1 with TRBJ2-5, with D perhaps matching TRBD2 (8 bases). Germline V gene data show CDR1 as KGHDR and CDR2 as SFDVKD. The CDR3 is 16 residues long. Trimming pared 2 bases from V and 5 bases from J, leaving 17 bases between. CDR3 protein: CATSDYRGSGKETQYF. In DNA form, the CDR3 reads TGTGCCACCAGTGATTACAGGGGTAGCGGGAAGGAGACCCAGTACTTC.

The chain links TRBV6-1 to TRBJ1-2, with D possibly matching TRBD1 (5 bases). This CDR3 region has 13 residues. The ends were cut back, 6 bases at V and 8 bases at J, with 16 bases in the middle. CDR1 MNHNS and CDR2 SASEGT come from the germline V gene. The CDR3 bases are TGTGCCAGCAGCGGGGACCAGCCCTGGGGCTACACCTTC. This sequence encodes CASSGDQPWGYTF.